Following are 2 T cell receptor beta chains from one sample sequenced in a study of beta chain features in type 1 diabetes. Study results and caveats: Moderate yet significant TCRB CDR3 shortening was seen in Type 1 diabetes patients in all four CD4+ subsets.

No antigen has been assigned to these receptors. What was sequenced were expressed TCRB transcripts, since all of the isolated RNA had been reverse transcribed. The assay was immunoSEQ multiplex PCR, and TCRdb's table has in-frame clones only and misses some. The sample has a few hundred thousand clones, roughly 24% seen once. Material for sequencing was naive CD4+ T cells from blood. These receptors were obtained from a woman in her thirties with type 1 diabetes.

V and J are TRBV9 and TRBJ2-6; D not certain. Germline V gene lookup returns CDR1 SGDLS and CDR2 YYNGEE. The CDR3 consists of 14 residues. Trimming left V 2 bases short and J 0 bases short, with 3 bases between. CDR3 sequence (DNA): TGTGCCAGCAGCGTTTACTCTGGGGCCAACGTCCTGACTTTC. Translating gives CASSVYSGANVLTF. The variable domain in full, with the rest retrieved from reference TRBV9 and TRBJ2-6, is DSGVTQTPKHLITATGQRVTLRCSPRSGDLSVYWYQQSLDQGLQFLIQYYNGEERAKGNILERFSAQQFPDLHSELNLSSLELGDSALYFCASSVYSGANVLTFGAGSRLTVL.

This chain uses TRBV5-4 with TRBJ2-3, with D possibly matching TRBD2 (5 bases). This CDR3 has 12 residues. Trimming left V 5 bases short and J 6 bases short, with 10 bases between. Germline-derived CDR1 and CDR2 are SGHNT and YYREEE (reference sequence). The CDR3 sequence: CASSRAGDTQYF. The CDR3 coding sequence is TGTGCCAGCAGTCGGGCGGGTGATACGCAGTATTTT.